A single sample gave rise to the 26 T cell receptor beta chains below, sequenced in a study of CD8+CD57+ T cells in acquired aplastic anemia. TCR beta VDJ and CDR3 profiles were obtained from a genomic DNA template. TCRdb redid the calling of the reads with MiXCR, one entry per CDR3 protein. The repertoire includes hundreds of thousands of distinct CDR3 sequences, about two thirds of them detected once, and under 5% sits in the top ten. Material: sorted CD4+, CD8+, or CD8+CD57+ T cells (not recorded which) from PBMCs. These receptors were taken from a human donor in good health, serving as a control.

In regard to this clonotype: The germline gene is not matched at one end of the junction; a read error may be the cause. V is TRBV10-2 and J is TRBJ1-1, with D unresolved. Looked up from germline, CDR1 is WSHSY and CDR2 is SAAADI. The CDR3 loop spans 14 amino acids. The CDR3 loop is CASVVAGGNTEAFF. CDR3 DNA: TGCGCCAGTGTCGTCGCCGGCGGAAACACGGAAGCTTTCTTT.

V gene TRBV19 combines with J gene TRBJ1-2; 8 bases align to TRBD1. This CDR3 spans 14 amino acids. CDR1 is LNHDA and CDR2 is SQIVND in the germline V gene (reference sequence). V shed 6 bases and J 4 bases; nucleotides not matched to a gene: 7. DNA of the CDR3: TGTGCCAGTAGCTCCAGGGGGCTGGCCTATGGCTACACCTTC. It encodes CASSSRGLAYGYTF. Full variable domain (outside the CDR3, taken from reference TRBV19 and TRBJ1-2): DGGITQSPKYLFRKEGQNVTLSCEQNLNHDAMYWYRQDPGQGLRLIYYSQIVNDFQKGDIAEGYSVSREKKESFPLTVTSAQKNPTAFYLCASSSRGLAYGYTFGSGTRLTVV.

With respect to this clonotype: The CDR3 does not close with the conserved phenylalanine or tryptophan, likely indicating a read error. No DNA is shown, since the ends of the CDR3 on it are uncertain; the CDR3 is the one TCRdb lists. The rearrangement uses TRBV5-4 and TRBJ1-1; the table names TRBD1, a call not compared with the DNA. The CDR3 has 11 amino acids, counting both end residues. Germline V gene lookup returns CDR1 SGHNT and CDR2 YYREEE (reference sequence). The CDR3 loop is CASIEVYRAVV.

This clonotype is a singleton in its sample. V is TRBV9 and J is TRBJ1-1, with D possibly TRBD1 on 6 matching bases. Germline V CDR1 and CDR2: SGDLS, YYNGEE. The V gene lost 1 base and the J gene lost 10 bases, with 11 bases spanning the gap. CDR3 length: 12 residues. The CDR3 region has the DNA TGTGCCAGCAGCGTAAGGGAGGGGGGAGCTTTCTTT. This encodes CASSVREGGAFF.

This clonotype was counted between two and nine times. The rearrangement uses TRBV24-1 and TRBJ2-3, with 10 positions matching TRBD2. J was trimmed by 4 bases and V by 2 bases; bases with no gene match: 5. This CDR3 region has 16 residues. The germline V gene has CDR1 KGHDR and CDR2 SFDVKD. CDR3: CATSDSLAGASDTQYF. The CDR3 DNA reads as TGTGCCACCAGTGATTCGCTAGCGGGAGCTTCAGATACGCAGTATTTT.

In DNA, the CDR3 is TGCGCCAGCAGACCTTCGTCCGATAGCAATTCACCCCTCCACTTT. Translating gives CASRPSSDSNSPLHF. The chain is built from TRBV5-1 and TRBJ1-6, with no clear D. This CDR3 has 15 residues. The V gene lost 5 bases and the J gene lost 7 bases, with 16 bases spanning the gap. Germline loops: CDR1 SGHRS, CDR2 YFSETQ. Complete variable domain (other parts from reference TRBV5-1 and TRBJ1-6): KAGVTQTPRYLIKTRGQQVTLSCSPISGHRSVSWYQQTPGQGLQFLFEYFSETQRNKGNFPGRFSGRQFSNSRSEMNVSTLELGDSALYLCASRPSSDSNSPLHFGNGTRLTVT.

The rearrangement joins TRBV5-1 to TRBJ2-1; 9 nucleotides agree with TRBD1. Per germline, CDR1 SGHRS and CDR2 YFSETQ. The CDR3 is made up of 15 amino acids. The J segment lost 7 bases and the V segment lost 0 bases, leaving 5 bases of the junction unmatched. This chain's CDR3 is CASSLGDREGNEQFF. In nucleotides, the CDR3 is TGCGCCAGCAGCTTGGGGGACAGGGAAGGTAATGAGCAGTTCTTC.

This chain joins TRBV20-1 and TRBJ2-5; D may be TRBD1 (5 bases). The CDR3 loop spans 17 amino acids. Trimming removed 4 bases at V and 5 bases at J, with 26 bases between. Germline lookup yields CDR1 DFQATT and CDR2 SNEGSKA (reference sequence). The CDR3 nucleotides are TGCAGTGCTACTCCCATCTCACGGGCAGGGTGGGGCGAGACCCAGTACTTC. Translating gives CSATPISRAGWGETQYF.

The chain recombines TRBV6-1 with TRBJ1-2; 10 bases fit TRBD1. Germline-derived CDR1 and CDR2 are MNHNS and SASEGT. V lost 5 bases, J lost 0 bases, and 15 bases stayed unmatched. There are 19 residues in the CDR3. CDR3 in DNA: TGTGCCAGCAGTAAAACCGGTATAGGACAGGGGGGATCTAACTATGGCTACACCTTC. It translates to CASSKTGIGQGGSNYGYTF.

V usage is TRBV7-2 and J usage is TRBJ2-7; D is unclear. This CDR3 is 11 amino acids long. Per germline, CDR1 SGHTA and CDR2 FQGNSA. CDR3 sequence: CASSLTETRSV. CDR3 in DNA: TGTGCCAGCAGCCTAACTGAGACACGGAGCGTC.

V gene TRBV6-5 combines with J gene TRBJ1-1; a possible D gene is TRBD1 (5 bases). In germline, CDR1 is MNHEY, CDR2 SVGAGI. Deletions cut 7 bases from V and 0 bases from J, with 18 bases between. The CDR3 is 16 amino acids. The CDR3 region has the DNA TGTGCCAGCACCCGGGGGTCCAGCTCCATGAACACTGAAGCTTTCTTT. This gives the protein CASTRGSSSMNTEAFF.

This clonotype was detected many times. The CDR3 is CASSPGLESDTQYF. The CDR3 DNA is TGTGCCAGCAGCCCGGGACTAGAATCAGATACGCAGTATTTT. The chain combines TRBV7-3 with TRBJ2-3; 8 nucleotides agree with TRBD2. V dropped 5 bases and J dropped 4; count of bases not matched to a gene: 5. Germline V gene data show CDR1 as SGHTA and CDR2 as FQGTGA. This CDR3 has 14 residues.

Remarks on this clonotype: A much larger clone lies a single base off, so this may be a read error. The chain has TRBV27 and TRBJ2-3; D gene uncertain. The CDR3 is 14 amino acids. In germline, CDR1 is MNHEY, CDR2 SMNVEV (reference sequence). The CDR3 sequence is CASSPPGRTDTQCF. The CDR3 DNA is TGTGCCAGCAGTCCCCCTGGCAGAACAGATACGCAGTGTTTT.

This clonotype was seen only once. The rearrangement uses TRBV7-6 and TRBJ1-1, with a possible D match to TRBD1 (6 bases). Germline-derived CDR1 and CDR2 are SGHVS and FNYEAQ. Trimming pared 4 bases from V and 3 bases from J, leaving 15 bases between. This CDR3 has 15 residues. The CDR3 DNA follows: TGTGCCAGCAGCTCGAAGCAGGGGTCAGACACTGAAGCTTTCTTT. Amino acids: CASSSKQGSDTEAFF. Using reference TRBV7-6 and TRBJ1-1 for the parts outside the CDR3, the full variable domain is GAGVSQSPRYKVTKRGQDVALRCDPISGHVSLYWYRQALGQGPEFLTYFNYEAQQDKSGLPNDRFSAERPEGSISTLTIQRTEQRDSAMYRCASSSKQGSDTEAFFGQGTRLTVV.

Remarks on this clonotype: It is likely a read error, because the conserved phenylalanine at the end of the CDR3 is missing. The limits of the CDR3 on the DNA are not certain, so only TCRdb's listed CDR3 is given. The chain joins TRBV19 to TRBJ2-2; the table assigns TRBD1, which was not confirmed against the DNA. Germline V gene data show CDR1 as LNHDA and CDR2 as SQIVND (reference sequence). The CDR3 contains 15 residues when both ends are counted. CDR3 sequence: CASSPGTGSDGQLFG.

Turning to this clonotype: The junction and the germline gene differ at one end; a read error may be behind it. The chain uses TRBV20-1 and TRBJ1-1, with unresolved D. This CDR3 region has 11 residues. CDR1 and CDR2 (germline): DFQATT, SNEGSKA (reference sequence). Here the CDR3 DNA reads TGCAGTGCTAGAGCAGACACTGAAGGTTTCTTT. Protein: CSARADTEGFF.

In its sample, this clonotype was seen a few times. The rearrangement joins TRBV20-1 to TRBJ2-7; D perhaps matches TRBD2 (5 bases). Germline assignment: CDR1 DFQATT and CDR2 SNEGSKA (reference sequence). The V end was cut by 3 bases, the J end by 3 bases, with 12 bases between. This CDR3 spans 13 amino acids. The CDR3 coding sequence is TGCAGTGCTAGGGCTACGGGAATCTACGAGCAGTACTTC. Translated, it gives CSARATGIYEQYF.

This clonotype was recorded once. The chain couples TRBV29-1 to TRBJ2-7, with a tentative D call TRBD2 (7 bases). The V gene lost 0 bases and the J gene lost 4 bases, with 19 bases spanning the gap. The CDR3 runs to 16 residues. Germline loops: CDR1 SQVTM, CDR2 ANQGSEA. The CDR3 sequence is CSVEDDGTGGGYEQYF. Written as DNA, the CDR3 is TGCAGCGTTGAAGATGACGGGACGGGGGGCGGGTACGAGCAGTACTTC.

The chain carries TRBV6-5 and TRBJ1-6; the D gene is possibly TRBD1 (5 bases). The CDR3 covers 14 residues. Trimming took 6 bases from V and 10 from J, leaving 16 bases between them. The germline CDR1 and CDR2 sequences are MNHEY and SVGAGI. CDR3 region: CASSLDARDSPLHF. CDR3 sequence (DNA): TGTGCCAGCAGCTTAGACGCCCGGGACTCACCCCTCCACTTT.

The chain joins TRBV6-5 to TRBJ2-1; 8 nucleotides match TRBD2. The CDR3 loop spans 16 amino acids. The V gene end was trimmed by 0 bases and the J gene end by 6 bases; junction bases not matched to a gene: 7. The V gene's germline CDR1 is MNHEY and CDR2 SVGAGI. The CDR3 DNA sequence: TGTGCCAGCAGTTACTCAGGGACTAGGGGTAGCAATGAGCAGTTCTTC. Translating it yields CASSYSGTRGSNEQFF.

The V and J genes are TRBV7-8 and TRBJ1-4; no clear D. The CDR3 has 14 amino acids. V lost 3 bases, J lost 17 bases, and 22 bases lay in between. From germline, CDR1 is SGHVS and CDR2 FQNEAQ. CDR3 sequence reads: CASSLDDNTEAFFF. In nucleotides, the CDR3 is TGTGCCAGCAGCTTGGACGATAACACTGAAGCTTTCTTTTTT.

Note on this clonotype: An end of the junction differs from the germline gene, which may be a read error. The chain couples TRBV7-2 to TRBJ1-6, with D maybe TRBD1 (5 bases). There are 14 residues in the CDR3. Germline lookup yields CDR1 SGHTA and CDR2 FQGNSA. The CDR3 is CASSSGRHDEPFFF. The CDR3 DNA reads as TGTGCCAGCAGCTCAGGGCGGCATGATGAGCCCTTCTTCTTT.

CDR3 sequence: CSARTRTGGDGKLFF. The CDR3 nucleotides are TGCAGTGCGAGAACCAGGACAGGGGGCGATGGAAAACTGTTTTTT. V is TRBV20-1 and J is TRBJ1-4, with 11 nucleotides matching TRBD1. The length of the CDR3 is 15 residues. The trim removed 6 bases at V and 10 bases at J, leaving 13 bases unmatched. Germline V lookup: CDR1 DFQATT, CDR2 SNEGSKA (reference sequence).

With regard to this clonotype: A much bigger clone sits one base away, suggesting this may be a read error. V and J are TRBV2 and TRBJ2-2; D remains ambiguous. V lost 6 bases and J lost 5, with 10 bases in between. Germline CDR1 SNHLY, CDR2 FYNNEI. The CDR3 runs to 13 residues. The CDR3 spells CASRPDPTGELFF. The CDR3 DNA is TGTGCCAGCAGACCAGACCCAACCGGGGAGCTGTTTTTT.

This clonotype was counted ten times or more. The chain uses TRBV25-1 and TRBJ2-1, with a tentative D call TRBD1 (6 bases). The germline V gene encodes CDR1 MGHDK and CDR2 SYGVNS. CDR3 length: 16 amino acids. V was shortened by 4 bases and J by 2 bases, with 15 bases between the two germline ends. The chain's CDR3 is CASSAFSRGPYNEQFF. The CDR3 bases are TGTGCCAGCAGTGCTTTTTCCAGGGGTCCCTACAATGAGCAGTTCTTC.

The rearrangement uses TRBV20-1 and TRBJ2-3; D gene uncertain. The CDR3 extends over 13 amino acids. Germline-derived CDR1 and CDR2 are DFQATT and SNEGSKA (reference sequence). V gave up 7 bases and J gave up 0 bases, with 11 bases separating them. The CDR3 DNA reads as TGCAGTGACAGAAGCGACAGCACAGATACGCAGTATTTT. Residues: CSDRSDSTDTQYF.